Below are 19 T cell receptor beta chains sequenced from a single sample in a study of blood T cells in healthy people across ages. Through a sample-barcoded 5' primer and a J-beta primer mix, a second PCR was run for roughly 7 to 11 cycles. TCRdb redid the calling of the 5' RACE reads with MiXCR, one entry per CDR3 protein. The sample includes some 1.7 million distinct CDR3 sequences, roughly 28% of them seen just once. What was sequenced was blood. The receptor set was obtained from a woman between 25 and 40 years old in good health.

This clonotype occurred a few times. This chain connects TRBV5-5 to TRBJ2-3; D may correspond to TRBD1 or TRBD2 (6 bases each). This CDR3 has 14 residues. V was trimmed by 0 bases and J by 8 bases, leaving 13 bases between them. The germline CDR1 and CDR2 sequences are SGHKS and YYEKEE (reference sequence). In nucleotides, the CDR3 is TGTGCCAGCAGCTTGGATGGGGGGCGCCGTACGCAGTATTTT. This encodes CASSLDGGRRTQYF. Using reference TRBV5-5 and TRBJ2-3 for the parts outside the CDR3, the full variable domain is DAGVTQSPTHLIKTRGQQVTLRCSPISGHKSVSWYQQVLGQGPQFIFQYYEKEERGRGNFPDRFSARQFPNYSSELNVNALLLGDSALYLCASSLDGGRRTQYFGPGTRLTVL.

There are many counts of this clonotype. The rearrangement links TRBV6-1 to TRBJ2-7, with D tentatively TRBD1 (7 bases). This CDR3 contains 12 residues. Trimming removed 9 bases at V and 4 bases at J, with 13 bases between. Looked up from germline, CDR1 is MNHNS and CDR2 is SASEGT. The CDR3 DNA sequence: TGTGCCAGTGGACAGGCGGGGTACGAGCAGTACTTC. It specifies CASGQAGYEQYF.

This clonotype appeared a few times. CDR3 protein: CATGEGQGFGEQYF. Here the CDR3 DNA reads TGTGCCACAGGGGAGGGACAGGGATTTGGCGAGCAGTACTTC. The genes are TRBV10-3 and TRBJ2-7; 9 bases are a match to TRBD1. J gave up 6 bases and V 10 bases, and 13 bases lay outside the gene matches. Germline loops: CDR1 ENHRY, CDR2 SYGVKD. The CDR3 extends over 14 amino acids.

In this sample, this clonotype turned up a few times. The rearrangement uses TRBV21-1 and TRBJ2-7; the tabulated D call, TRBD1, remains unverified against the DNA. TRBV21-1 corresponds to a pseudogene. This CDR3 is built from 16 residues. In nucleotides, the CDR3 is TGTGCCAGCAGCTCTAAGACCGGGACGTTGGACTACGAGCAGTACTTC. It encodes CASSSKTGTLDYEQYF.

V and J are TRBV4-3 and TRBJ1-2; D is unclear. V shed 0 bases and J shed 8 bases, with 13 bases lying between them. The germline gives CDR1 LGHNA, CDR2 YSLEER. The CDR3 has 14 amino acids. CDR3 nucleotide sequence: TGCGCCAGCAGCCAAGACGGACTCCTTAGAGGCTACACCTTC. Encoded protein: CASSQDGLLRGYTF.

The genes are TRBV29-1 and TRBJ2-3; TRBD2 matches 8 bases. CDR3 size: 15 residues. From germline, CDR1 is SQVTM and CDR2 ANQGSEA. Unmatched junction bases numbered 10, after V lost 6 bases and J lost 2 bases. CDR3 in amino acids: CSVLGASGFTDTQYF. The CDR3 DNA reads TGCAGCGTGTTGGGGGCTAGCGGGTTCACAGATACGCAGTATTTT.

Many counts were recorded for this clonotype. The V call is TRBV15, the J call TRBJ2-7; D not resolved. Germline loops: CDR1 LNHNV, CDR2 YYDKDF (reference sequence). This CDR3 contains 13 residues. Trimming cost V 3 bases and J 3 bases, with 9 bases left between them. The CDR3 is CATSSGFNYEQYF. The CDR3 region has the DNA TGTGCCACCAGCAGTGGATTCAACTACGAGCAGTACTTC.

V gene TRBV5-1 combines with J gene TRBJ2-1; 10 nucleotides align to TRBD2. This CDR3 is 16 amino acids long. The J segment lost 10 bases and the V segment lost 2 bases, leaving 12 bases of the junction unmatched. Germline CDR1 is SGHRS and CDR2 is YFSETQ. CDR3 nucleotides: TGCGCCAGCAGCTTCTCTCTTACAGCTAGCGGGAGAGAGCAGTTCTTC. Amino acids: CASSFSLTASGREQFF.

The V call is TRBV5-7, the J call TRBJ1-1, with a tentative D call TRBD1 (5 bases). TRBV5-7 is assigned to the ORF class and has an uncertain function. Trimming left V 2 bases short and J 3 bases short, with 11 bases between. The CDR3 is 14 amino acids. The CDR3 loop is CASSLPGRDTEAFF. CDR3 coding DNA: TGTGCCAGCAGCTTACCGGGGCGTGACACTGAAGCTTTCTTT.

The V and J genes are TRBV7-9 and TRBJ1-2, with TRBD1 as a possible D gene (6 bases). V gave up 4 bases and J gave up 4 bases, with 16 bases separating them. The CDR3 length is 15 residues. Germline V gene sequence: CDR1 SEHNR, CDR2 FQNEAQ (reference sequence). CDR3 bases: TGTGCCAGCAGCTCCGCACGGGGGGGCGGCTATGGCTACACCTTC. This sequence encodes CASSSARGGGYGYTF.

The chain has TRBV6-2 or TRBV6-3 and TRBJ1-1, with D maybe TRBD1 (5 bases). V was pared by 7 bases and J by 0 bases, with 12 bases between. The CDR3 sequence is 14 residues long. Germline assignment: CDR1 MNHEY and CDR2 SVGEGT. The CDR3 bases are TGTGCCAGCAAGTTGGGGCAGCTGAACACTGAAGCTTTCTTT. Translation gives CASKLGQLNTEAFF.

V gene TRBV20-1 combines with J gene TRBJ2-1; the D is unclear. The ends were cut back, 5 bases at V and 11 bases at J, with 13 bases in the middle. The CDR3 runs 11 residues. Germline V CDR1 and CDR2: DFQATT, SNEGSKA (reference sequence). CDR3 nucleotides: TGCAGTGCTCCCCGACTGACGCAGCAGTTCTTC. As protein: CSAPRLTQQFF.

This sequence joins TRBV30 and TRBJ1-6; the D is unclear. V lost 2 bases, J lost 6 bases, and 8 bases lay in between. This CDR3 contains 13 residues. Germline V gene data show CDR1 as GTSNPN and CDR2 as SVGIG (reference sequence). CDR3 residues: CAWSPRVNSPLHF. Here the CDR3 DNA reads TGTGCCTGGAGTCCTCGAGTTAATTCACCCCTCCACTTT. The full variable domain, in which reference TRBV30 and TRBJ1-6 provide the parts outside the CDR3, is SQTIHQWPATLVQPVGSPLSLECTVEGTSNPNLYWYRQAAGRGLQLLFYSVGIGQISSEVPQNLSASRPQDRQFILSSKKLLLSDSGFYLCAWSPRVNSPLHFGNGTRLTVT.

This clonotype has just a few counts. The chain joins TRBV7-9 to TRBJ1-1; unclear D gene. Germline V gene data show CDR1 as SEHNR and CDR2 as FQNEAQ (reference sequence). The V and J ends lost 2 bases and 5 bases respectively, with 9 bases between them. CDR3 length: 13 residues. The CDR3 loop reads CASSLYGETEAFF. CDR3 coding DNA: TGTGCCAGCAGCTTATACGGGGAGACTGAAGCTTTCTTT.

V is TRBV3-1 and J is TRBJ2-1; D is unresolved. CDR1 LGHDT and CDR2 YNNKEL come from the germline V gene (reference sequence). The CDR3 extends over 16 amino acids. V was shortened by 0 bases and J by 3 bases, with 12 bases between the two germline ends. The CDR3 DNA follows: TGTGCCAGCAGCCAAGACTATTCCGAGATCTACAATGAGCAGTTCTTC. It codes for CASSQDYSEIYNEQFF.

Remarks on this clonotype: A read error may be the cause here, since a much bigger clone is one base away. This chain joins TRBV6-6 and TRBJ2-1; TRBD2 matches 9 bases. This CDR3 region has 17 residues. The ends lost 0 bases at V and 10 bases at J; junction bases unmatched: 13. From germline, CDR1 is MNHNY and CDR2 SVGAGI (reference sequence). The DNA of the CDR3 is TGTGCCAGCAGTTACTCCGGCGCGGGAGGGCCGGGGGGGGAGCAGTTCTTC. It yields the protein CASSYSGAGGPGGEQFF.

There are a few counts of this clonotype. One end of the junction fails to match germline, which may point to a read error. V is TRBV20-1 and J is TRBJ1-4; D unresolved. CDR1 is DFQATT, CDR2 SNEGSKA, per germline (reference sequence). The CDR3 has 14 residues. The CDR3 loop is CSAREGGRNEKLFF. The CDR3, as DNA: TGCAGTGCTAGAGAGGGTGGCAGGAATGAAAAGCTGTTTTTT.

There are many counts of this clonotype. V usage is TRBV12-3 or TRBV12-4 and J usage is TRBJ1-2; no definite D call. V was trimmed by 2 bases and J by 8 bases, leaving 9 bases between them. The CDR3 has 12 amino acids. DNA of the CDR3: TGTGCCAGCAGTTTAATTCTCCGGGGCTACACCTTC. Its translation is CASSLILRGYTF.

This clonotype was seen a handful of times. The chain links TRBV7-9 to TRBJ2-3; D possibly matches TRBD1 or TRBD2 (5 bases each). V was shortened by 5 bases and J by 2 bases, with 11 bases between the two germline ends. The CDR3 length is 14 residues. Looked up from germline, CDR1 is SEHNR and CDR2 is FQNEAQ (reference sequence). The DNA for the CDR3 is TGTGCCAGCAGCATTGGGACCTTCACAGATACGCAGTATTTT. This translates into CASSIGTFTDTQYF.